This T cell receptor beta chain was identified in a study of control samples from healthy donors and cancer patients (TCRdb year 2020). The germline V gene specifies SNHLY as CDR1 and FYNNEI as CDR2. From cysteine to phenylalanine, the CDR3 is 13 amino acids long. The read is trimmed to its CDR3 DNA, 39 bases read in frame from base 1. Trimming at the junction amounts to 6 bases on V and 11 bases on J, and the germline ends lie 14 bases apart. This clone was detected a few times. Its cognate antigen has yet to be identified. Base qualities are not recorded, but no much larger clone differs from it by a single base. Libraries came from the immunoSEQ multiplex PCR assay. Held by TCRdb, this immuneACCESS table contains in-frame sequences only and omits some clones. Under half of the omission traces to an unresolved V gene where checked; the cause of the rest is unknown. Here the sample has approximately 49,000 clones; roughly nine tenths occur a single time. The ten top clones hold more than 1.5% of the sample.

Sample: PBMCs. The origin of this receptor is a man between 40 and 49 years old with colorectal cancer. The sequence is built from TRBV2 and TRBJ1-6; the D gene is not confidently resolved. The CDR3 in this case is CASRADGWAPLHF. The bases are TGTGCCAGCAGAGCGGACGGTTGGGCACCCCTCCACTTT.